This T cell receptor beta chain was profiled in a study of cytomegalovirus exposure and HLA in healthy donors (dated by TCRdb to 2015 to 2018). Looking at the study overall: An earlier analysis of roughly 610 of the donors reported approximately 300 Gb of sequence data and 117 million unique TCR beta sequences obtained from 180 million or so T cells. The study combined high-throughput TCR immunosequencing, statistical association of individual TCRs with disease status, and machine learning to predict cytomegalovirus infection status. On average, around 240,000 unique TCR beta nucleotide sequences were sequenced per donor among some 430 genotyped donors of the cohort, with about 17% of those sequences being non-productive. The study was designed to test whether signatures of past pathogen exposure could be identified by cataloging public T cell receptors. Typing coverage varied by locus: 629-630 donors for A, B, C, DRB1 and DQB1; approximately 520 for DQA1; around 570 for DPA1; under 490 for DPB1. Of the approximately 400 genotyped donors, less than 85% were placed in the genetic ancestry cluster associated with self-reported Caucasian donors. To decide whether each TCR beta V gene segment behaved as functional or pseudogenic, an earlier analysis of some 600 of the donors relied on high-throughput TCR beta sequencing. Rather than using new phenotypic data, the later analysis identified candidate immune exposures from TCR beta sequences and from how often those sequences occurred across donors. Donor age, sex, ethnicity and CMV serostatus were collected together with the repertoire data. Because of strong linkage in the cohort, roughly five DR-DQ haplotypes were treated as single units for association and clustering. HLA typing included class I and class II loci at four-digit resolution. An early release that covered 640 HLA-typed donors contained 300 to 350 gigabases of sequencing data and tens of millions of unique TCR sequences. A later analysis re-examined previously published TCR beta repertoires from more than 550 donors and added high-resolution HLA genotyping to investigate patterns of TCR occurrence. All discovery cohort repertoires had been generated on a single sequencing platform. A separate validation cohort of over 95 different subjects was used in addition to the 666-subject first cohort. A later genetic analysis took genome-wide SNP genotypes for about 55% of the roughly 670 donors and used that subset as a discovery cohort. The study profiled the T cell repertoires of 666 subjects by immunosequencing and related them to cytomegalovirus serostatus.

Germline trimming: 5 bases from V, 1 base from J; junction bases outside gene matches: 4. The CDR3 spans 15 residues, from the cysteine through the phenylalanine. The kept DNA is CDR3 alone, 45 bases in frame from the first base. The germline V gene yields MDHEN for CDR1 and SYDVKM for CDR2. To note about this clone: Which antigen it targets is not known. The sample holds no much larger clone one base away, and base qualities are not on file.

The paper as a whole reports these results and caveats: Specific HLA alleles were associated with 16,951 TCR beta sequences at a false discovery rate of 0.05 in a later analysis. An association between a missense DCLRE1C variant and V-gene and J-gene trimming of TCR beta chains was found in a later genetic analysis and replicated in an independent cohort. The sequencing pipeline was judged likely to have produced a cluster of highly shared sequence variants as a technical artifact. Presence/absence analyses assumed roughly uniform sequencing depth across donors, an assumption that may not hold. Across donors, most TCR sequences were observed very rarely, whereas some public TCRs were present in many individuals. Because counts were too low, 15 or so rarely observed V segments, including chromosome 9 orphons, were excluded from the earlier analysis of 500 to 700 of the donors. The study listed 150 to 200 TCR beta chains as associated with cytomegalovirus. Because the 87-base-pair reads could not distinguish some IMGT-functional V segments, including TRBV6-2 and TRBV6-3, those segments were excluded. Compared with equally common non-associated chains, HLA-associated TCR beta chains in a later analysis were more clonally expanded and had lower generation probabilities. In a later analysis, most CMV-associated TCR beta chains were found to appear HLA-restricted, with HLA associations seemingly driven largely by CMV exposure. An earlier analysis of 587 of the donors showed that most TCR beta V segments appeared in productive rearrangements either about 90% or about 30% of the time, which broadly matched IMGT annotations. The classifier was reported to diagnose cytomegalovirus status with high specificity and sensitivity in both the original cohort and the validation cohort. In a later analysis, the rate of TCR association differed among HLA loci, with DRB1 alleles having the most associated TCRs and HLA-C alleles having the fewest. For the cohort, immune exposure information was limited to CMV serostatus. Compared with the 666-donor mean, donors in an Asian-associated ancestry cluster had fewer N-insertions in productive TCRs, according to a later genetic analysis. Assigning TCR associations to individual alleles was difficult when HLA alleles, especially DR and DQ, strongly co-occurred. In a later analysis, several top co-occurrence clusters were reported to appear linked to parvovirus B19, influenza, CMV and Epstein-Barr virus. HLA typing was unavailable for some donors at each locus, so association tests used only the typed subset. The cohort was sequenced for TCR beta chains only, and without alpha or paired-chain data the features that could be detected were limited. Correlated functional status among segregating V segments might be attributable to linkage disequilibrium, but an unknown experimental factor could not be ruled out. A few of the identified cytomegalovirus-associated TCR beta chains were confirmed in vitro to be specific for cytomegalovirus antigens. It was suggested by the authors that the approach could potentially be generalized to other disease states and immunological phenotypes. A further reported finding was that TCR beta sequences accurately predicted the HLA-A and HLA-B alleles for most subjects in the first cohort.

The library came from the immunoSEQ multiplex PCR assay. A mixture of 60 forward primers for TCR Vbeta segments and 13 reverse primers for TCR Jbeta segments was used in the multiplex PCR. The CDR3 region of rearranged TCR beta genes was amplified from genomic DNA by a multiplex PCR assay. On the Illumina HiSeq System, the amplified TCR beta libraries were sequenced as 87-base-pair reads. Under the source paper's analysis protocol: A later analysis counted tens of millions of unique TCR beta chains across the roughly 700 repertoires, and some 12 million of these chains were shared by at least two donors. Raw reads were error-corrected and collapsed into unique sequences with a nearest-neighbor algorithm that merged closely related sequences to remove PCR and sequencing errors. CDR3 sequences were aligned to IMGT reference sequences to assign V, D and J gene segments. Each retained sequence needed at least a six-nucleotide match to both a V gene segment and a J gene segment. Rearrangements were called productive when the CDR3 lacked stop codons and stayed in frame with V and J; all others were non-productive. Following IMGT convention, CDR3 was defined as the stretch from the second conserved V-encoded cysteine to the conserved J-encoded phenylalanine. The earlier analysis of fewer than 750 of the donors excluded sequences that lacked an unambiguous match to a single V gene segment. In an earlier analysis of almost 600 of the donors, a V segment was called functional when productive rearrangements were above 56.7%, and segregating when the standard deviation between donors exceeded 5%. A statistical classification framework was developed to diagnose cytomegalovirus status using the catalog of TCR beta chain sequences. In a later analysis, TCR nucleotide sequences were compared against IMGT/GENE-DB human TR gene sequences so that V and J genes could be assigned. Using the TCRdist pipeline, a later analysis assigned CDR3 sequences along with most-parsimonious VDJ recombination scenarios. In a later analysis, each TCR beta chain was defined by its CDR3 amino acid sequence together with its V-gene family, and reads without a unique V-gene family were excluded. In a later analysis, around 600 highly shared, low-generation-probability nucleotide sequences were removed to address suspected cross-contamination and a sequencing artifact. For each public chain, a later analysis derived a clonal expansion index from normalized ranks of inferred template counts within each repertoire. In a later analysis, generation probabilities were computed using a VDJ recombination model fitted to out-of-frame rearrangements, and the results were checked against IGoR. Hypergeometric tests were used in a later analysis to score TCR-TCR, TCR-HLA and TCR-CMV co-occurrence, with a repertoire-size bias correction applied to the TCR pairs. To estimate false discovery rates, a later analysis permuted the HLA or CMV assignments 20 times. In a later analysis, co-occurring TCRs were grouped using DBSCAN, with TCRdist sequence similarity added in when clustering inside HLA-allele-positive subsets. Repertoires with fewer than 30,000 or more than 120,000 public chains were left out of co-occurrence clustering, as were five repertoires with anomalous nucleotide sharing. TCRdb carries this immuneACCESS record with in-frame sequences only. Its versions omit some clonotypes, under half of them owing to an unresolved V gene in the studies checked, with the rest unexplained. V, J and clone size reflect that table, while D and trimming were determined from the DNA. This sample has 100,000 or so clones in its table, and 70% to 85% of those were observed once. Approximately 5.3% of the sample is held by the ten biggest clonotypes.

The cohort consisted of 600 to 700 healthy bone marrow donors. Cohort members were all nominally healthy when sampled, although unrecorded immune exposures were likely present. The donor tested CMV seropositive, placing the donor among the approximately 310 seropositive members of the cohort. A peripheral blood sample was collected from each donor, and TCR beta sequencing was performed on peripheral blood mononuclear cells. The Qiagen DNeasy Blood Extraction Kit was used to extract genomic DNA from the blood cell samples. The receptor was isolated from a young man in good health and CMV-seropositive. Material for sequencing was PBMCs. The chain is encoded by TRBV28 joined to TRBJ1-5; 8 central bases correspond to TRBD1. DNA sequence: TGTGCCAGCAGTGCTCGGACAGGGAGCAATCAGCCCCAGCATTTT. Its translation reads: CASSARTGSNQPQHF.